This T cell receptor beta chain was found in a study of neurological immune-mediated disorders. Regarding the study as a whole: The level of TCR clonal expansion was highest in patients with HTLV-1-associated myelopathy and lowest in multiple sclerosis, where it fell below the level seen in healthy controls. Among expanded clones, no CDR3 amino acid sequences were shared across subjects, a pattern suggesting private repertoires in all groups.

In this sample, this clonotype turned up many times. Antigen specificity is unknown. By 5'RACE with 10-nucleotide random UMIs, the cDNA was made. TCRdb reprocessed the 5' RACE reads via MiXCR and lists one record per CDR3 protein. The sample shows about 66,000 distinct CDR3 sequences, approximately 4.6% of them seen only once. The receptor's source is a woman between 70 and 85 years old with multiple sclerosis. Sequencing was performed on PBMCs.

As DNA, the CDR3 is TGTGCCAGCAGCCAAGATCAGAACCGGCCCGGGGAGCTGTTTTTT. As protein: CASSQDQNRPGELFF. The rearrangement links TRBV4-2 to TRBJ2-2; D remains ambiguous. The V gene's germline CDR1 is LGHNA and CDR2 YNFKEQ. Trimming took off 0 bases at V and 6 bases at J, with 11 bases between the two ends. The CDR3 length is 15 residues.